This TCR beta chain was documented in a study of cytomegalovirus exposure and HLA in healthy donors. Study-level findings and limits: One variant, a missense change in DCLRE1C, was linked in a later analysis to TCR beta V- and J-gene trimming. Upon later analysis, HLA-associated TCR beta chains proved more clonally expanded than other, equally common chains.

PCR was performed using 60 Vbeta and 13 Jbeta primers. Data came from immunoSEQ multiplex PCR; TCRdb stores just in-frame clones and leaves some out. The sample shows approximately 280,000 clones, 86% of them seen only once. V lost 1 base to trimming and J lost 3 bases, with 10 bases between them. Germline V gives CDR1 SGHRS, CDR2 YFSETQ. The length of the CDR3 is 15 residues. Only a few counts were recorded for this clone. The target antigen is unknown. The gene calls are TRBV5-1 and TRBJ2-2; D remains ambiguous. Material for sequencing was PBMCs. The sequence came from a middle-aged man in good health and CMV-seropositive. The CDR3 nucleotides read TGCGCCAGCAGCTTGCTCTTTCCCTACACCGGGGAGCTGTTTTTT. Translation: CASSLLFPYTGELFF. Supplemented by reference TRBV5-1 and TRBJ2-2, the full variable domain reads KAGVTQTPRYLIKTRGQQVTLSCSPISGHRSVSWYQQTPGQGLQFLFEYFSETQRNKGNFPGRFSGRQFSNSRSEMNVSTLELGDSALYLCASSLLFPYTGELFFGEGSRLTVL.